This T cell receptor beta chain was identified during a study of CD8+ T cells in alopecia areata. A word on this clone: What it recognizes is unknown.

Study results and caveats: Association of baseline CD8+ expansion with response is uncertain owing to one nonresponder. The study found that many expanded lesional clones persisted in scalp and blood during tofacitinib. Among the cells sequenced in scalp samples are also the resident alphabeta T cells of normal skin.

CDR3 length: 15 amino acids. The V end lost 6 bases, the J end lost 2 bases, and 16 bases lay between the germline ends. Germline CDR1 reads GTSNPN; CDR2 reads SVGIG (reference sequence). The treatment here: oral pan-JAK inhibitor, 5-10 mg twice daily. The authors extracted RNA and reverse transcribed it into cDNA as the sequencing template. TCRdb's copy holds only in-frame clones and misses some; the assay was immunoSEQ multiplex PCR. The table includes a few hundred thousand clones, more than 45% detected once. The origin of this receptor is a human donor with alopecia areata. Sequences were derived from CD4+ T cells sorted from blood, sampled at week 4, from a patient treated with tofacitinib. The chain has TRBV30 and TRBJ1-4; possible D gene TRBD1, 6 bases. CDR3 sequence reads: CACQGTLGTNEKLFF. CDR3 sequence (DNA): TGTGCCTGCCAGGGGACCCTTGGGACTAATGAAAAACTGTTTTTT. Full variable domain (outside the CDR3, taken from reference TRBV30 and TRBJ1-4): SQTIHQWPATLVQPVGSPLSLECTVEGTSNPNLYWYRQAAGRGLQLLFYSVGIGQISSEVPQNLSASRPQDRQFILSSKKLLLSDSGFYLCACQGTLGTNEKLFFGSGTQLSVL.